What follows describes a single TCR beta chain. Self-reported history from a screening survey and questionnaire set each donor's cohort. This entry is derived from a study of blood T cell repertoires in COVID-19. Study context: PBMCs, B-cell-depleted T cells, or T cells provided the cDNA or gDNA that made up the material.

Libraries were prepared by immunoSEQ multiplex PCR; TCRdb keeps only in-frame clonotypes and omits some of them. This table holds over 300,000 clones, 88% found once. The clonotype originates from a woman aged 30 to 39 with acute COVID-19. The material sequenced was PBMCs or T cells enriched from blood (not recorded which).

The CDR3 loop is CSVNYVSGNTIYF. The CDR3 coding sequence is TGCAGCGTAAATTATGTCTCTGGAAACACCATATATTTT. This chain links TRBV29-1 with TRBJ1-3, with no clear D. Trimming stripped 6 bases from V and 0 bases from J, with 9 bases between. Germline values: CDR1 SQVTM, CDR2 ANQGSEA. CDR3 length: 13 amino acids.